The 14 T cell receptor beta chains presented below share a single source sample, sequenced in a study of CD8+CD57+ T cells in acquired aplastic anemia. According to the study, genomic DNA was the template for TCR beta VDJ and CDR3 profiling. TCRdb ran MiXCR on the reads and lists one entry per CDR3 protein. The repertoire holds some 150,000 distinct CDR3 sequences, with around two fifths as singletons. The sample comprised sorted CD4+, CD8+, or CD8+CD57+ T cells (not recorded which) from PBMCs. The receptors were gathered from a human donor in good health, serving as a control.

In the case of this clonotype: The final CDR3 position lacks the conserved phenylalanine or tryptophan, pointing to a likely read error. The chain uses TRBV6-5 and TRBJ1-1, with no clear D. This CDR3 contains 11 residues. Trimming removed 6 bases at V and 8 bases at J, with 10 bases between. The germline V gene encodes CDR1 MNHEY and CDR2 SVGAGI. The CDR3 loop is CASSSRTEAFI. CDR3 sequence (DNA): TGTGCCAGCAGCTCTCGAACCGAAGCTTTCATT.

V usage is TRBV29-1 and J usage is TRBJ1-2; tentatively, D is TRBD1 (5 bases). Germline loops: CDR1 SQVTM, CDR2 ANQGSEA. The ends were cut back, 8 bases at V and 7 bases at J, with 17 bases in the middle. This CDR3 is built from 12 residues. The CDR3 sequence: CSLEGAHIGYTF. The DNA of the CDR3 is TGCAGCTTGGAAGGGGCCCATATTGGCTACACCTTC. The variable domain in full, with the rest retrieved from reference TRBV29-1 and TRBJ1-2, is SAVISQKPSRDICQRGTSLTIQCQVDSQVTMMFWYRQQPGQSLTLIATANQGSEATYESGFVIDKFPISRPNLTFSTLTVSNMSPEDSSIYLCSLEGAHIGYTFGSGTRLTVV.

The chain has TRBV19 and TRBJ2-7; 7 bases line up with TRBD1. Trimming removed 7 bases from V and 0 bases from J; junction bases left unmatched: 6. CDR3 length: 14 residues. Germline-derived CDR1 and CDR2 are LNHDA and SQIVND (reference sequence). The CDR3 bases are TGTGCCAGTACCCCGGGACAGAGCTCCTACGAGCAGTACTTC. Its protein product is CASTPGQSSYEQYF.

This clonotype was found once. The chain carries TRBV24-1 and TRBJ2-7; no firm D call. The CDR3 runs 13 residues. From germline, CDR1 is KGHDR and CDR2 SFDVKD. V lost 7 bases and J lost 0, with 9 bases in between. The CDR3, as DNA: TGTGCCACCAGCCCTCCGTGCTCCTACGAGCAGTACTTC. It is translated as CATSPPCSYEQYF.

In this sample, this clonotype turned up a few times. A much larger clone differs from this one at a single base, so this may be a read error. The CDR3 loop reads CSARPTGFGNTMYF. The CDR3 nucleotides are TGCAGTGCTAGACCGACAGGGTTTGGAAACACCATGTATTTT. The J gene is TRBJ1-3, the V gene TRBV20-1; 7 bases fit TRBD1. This CDR3 is 14 amino acids long. CDR1 DFQATT and CDR2 SNEGSKA come from the germline V gene (reference sequence).

About this clonotype: The junction differs from germline at one of its ends, possibly a read error. The chain has TRBV6-2 or TRBV6-3 and TRBJ1-4; D is undetermined. CDR1 and CDR2 from the germline V gene are MNHEY and SVGEGT. The CDR3 consists of 16 residues. The CDR3 reads CASSYSLGTTNGKLFF. Here the CDR3 DNA reads TGTGCCAGCAGTTACTCGCTAGGAACAACTAATGGAAAACTGTTTTTT.

This clonotype was counted a few times. The chain links TRBV10-3 to TRBJ1-2; D gene unclear. V was trimmed by 3 bases and J by 0 bases, leaving 11 bases between them. CDR1 is ENHRY and CDR2 is SYGVKD in the germline V gene. The CDR3 covers 15 residues. CDR3 amino acids: CAISDAQSSNYGYTF. The CDR3 nucleotides read TGTGCCATCAGTGATGCGCAGTCGTCTAACTATGGCTACACCTTC.

The chain employs TRBV5-1 and TRBJ2-7; 8 bases fit TRBD1. With V trimmed by 4 bases and J by 2 bases, 2 bases remained unmatched. This CDR3 is built from 13 residues. From germline, CDR1 is SGHRS and CDR2 YFSETQ. The CDR3 sequence: CASSPDRAYEQYF. Written as DNA, the CDR3 is TGCGCCAGCAGCCCGGACAGGGCCTACGAGCAGTACTTC. Based on the CDR3 plus reference TRBV5-1 and TRBJ2-7, the full variable domain is KAGVTQTPRYLIKTRGQQVTLSCSPISGHRSVSWYQQTPGQGLQFLFEYFSETQRNKGNFPGRFSGRQFSNSRSEMNVSTLELGDSALYLCASSPDRAYEQYFGPGTRLTVT.

This clonotype was seen more than once but under ten times. The chain joins TRBV2 to TRBJ2-5; D ambiguous. The ends were cut back, 3 bases at V and 3 bases at J, with 8 bases in the middle. There are 13 residues in the CDR3. Germline-derived CDR1 and CDR2 are SNHLY and FYNNEI. The chain's CDR3 is CASSETRKETQYF. DNA of the CDR3: TGTGCCAGCAGTGAGACCAGAAAAGAGACCCAGTACTTC.

Many counts were recorded for this clonotype. This chain joins TRBV19 and TRBJ2-5; D unresolved. The CDR3 consists of 12 residues. The V gene lost 4 bases and the J gene lost 5 bases, with 8 bases spanning the gap. The germline V gene encodes CDR1 LNHDA and CDR2 SQIVND (reference sequence). CDR3 region: CASSKYEETQYF. The CDR3 coding sequence is TGTGCCAGTAGTAAATACGAGGAGACCCAGTACTTC.

The J gene is TRBJ1-1, the V gene TRBV7-2, with D uncertain. The V gene's germline CDR1 is SGHTA and CDR2 FQGNSA. The CDR3 sequence is 11 residues long. Trimming left V 5 bases short and J 8 bases short, with 9 bases between. The CDR3 reads CASSRKDEAFF. CDR3 nucleotides: TGTGCCAGCAGCCGCAAGGACGAAGCTTTCTTT.

This clonotype was seen ten or more times. The rearrangement joins TRBV11-3 to TRBJ2-1; TRBD2 is a possible D gene (5 bases). The CDR3 loop spans 14 amino acids. CDR1 and CDR2 (germline): SGHNT, YENEEA. Trimming shortened V by 3 bases and J by 5 bases, and 11 bases separated the two germline ends. The CDR3 reads CASSFTDLNNEQFF. The CDR3 region has the DNA TGTGCCAGCAGCTTTACGGACTTGAACAATGAGCAGTTCTTC.

As to this clonotype: Given a much more abundant clone one base away, this may be a read error. The V call is TRBV20-1, the J call TRBJ2-3; TRBD2 agrees at 12 bases. V gave up 7 bases and J gave up 3 bases; unmatched junction bases: 17. There are 18 residues in the CDR3. Germline CDR1 reads DFQATT; CDR2 reads SNEGSKA (reference sequence). CDR3 bases: TGCAGTGTTCCTCTTACTAGCGGGGGGATTATAGGGACAGATACGCAGTATTTT. As protein: CSVPLTSGGIIGTDTQYF.

This clonotype has a count of ten or more. V usage is TRBV5-1 and J usage is TRBJ2-7; perhaps D is TRBD1 or TRBD2 (5 bases each). Germline CDR1 SGHRS, CDR2 YFSETQ. The CDR3 extends over 15 amino acids. Trimming pared 0 bases from V and 1 base from J, leaving 11 bases between. The CDR3 nucleotides read TGCGCCAGCAGCTTGGCGGGGACGGATTCCTACGAGCAGTACTTC. It specifies CASSLAGTDSYEQYF.